A single sample gave rise to the 5 T cell receptor beta chains below, sequenced in a study of control samples from healthy donors and cancer patients. Measured with immunoSEQ multiplex PCR; TCRdb has only the in-frame clones, and not every one. The sample lists 98,000 or so clones, just under 85% occurring once. The specimen sequenced was blood. The source is a man between 18 and 35 years old in good health.

This chain joins TRBV10-1 and TRBJ2-4; 7 nucleotides line up with TRBD1. The V and J ends lost 8 bases and 0 bases, in that order; junction bases with no gene match: 10. The CDR3 length is 16 residues. Germline CDR1 and CDR2: WNHNN and SYGVQD (reference sequence). CDR3 DNA sequence: TGCGCCAGCCCGTCTGACAGGGACCTAGCCAAAAACATTCAGTACTTC. This gives the protein CASPSDRDLAKNIQYF.

The chain has TRBV7-2 and TRBJ2-3; 11 nucleotides agree with TRBD2. V lost 6 bases and J lost 5; bases outside the gene matches: 7. Germline lookup yields CDR1 SGHTA and CDR2 FQGNSA. The CDR3 length is 15 residues. The CDR3: CASRLTSGEVDTQYF. CDR3 sequence (DNA): TGTGCCAGCAGGTTGACTAGCGGGGAGGTAGATACGCAGTATTTT. Filled out from reference TRBV7-2 and TRBJ2-3, the complete variable domain reads GAGVSQSPSNKVTEKGKDVELRCDPISGHTALYWYRQSLGQGLEFLIYFQGNSAPDKSGLPSDRFSAERTGGSVSTLTIQRTQQEDSAVYLCASRLTSGEVDTQYFGPGTRLTVL.

The rearrangement links TRBV2 to TRBJ1-4, with no clear D. V lost 5 bases to trimming and J lost 5 bases, with 15 bases between them. CDR1 SNHLY and CDR2 FYNNEI come from the germline V gene. The CDR3 totals 15 residues. The CDR3 sequence: CASSPTRGRNEKLFF. CDR3 sequence (DNA): TGTGCCAGCAGTCCAACCCGCGGTAGGAATGAAAAACTGTTTTTT. The full variable domain, with the rest looked up from reference TRBV2 and TRBJ1-4, is EPEVTQTPSHQVTQMGQEVILRCVPISNHLYFYWYRQILGQKVEFLVSFYNNEISEKSEIFDDQFSVERPDGSNFTLKIRSTKLEDSAMYFCASSPTRGRNEKLFFGSGTQLSVL.

The chain has TRBV10-3 and TRBJ2-1; possible D gene TRBD2, 6 bases. The V gene lost 6 bases and the J gene lost 5 bases, with 14 bases spanning the gap. This CDR3 region has 14 residues. The germline CDR1 and CDR2 sequences are ENHRY and SYGVKD. The CDR3 nucleotides are TGTGCCATCAGATGGGACTCGTCAAACAATGAGCAGTTCTTC. Protein: CAIRWDSSNNEQFF.

This chain uses TRBV6-5 with TRBJ2-1, with 7 nucleotides matching TRBD1. With 7 bases clipped from V and 6 bases from J, the junction kept 12 bases outside the gene matches. CDR1 and CDR2 (germline): MNHEY, SVGAGI. The CDR3 sequence is 15 residues long. The CDR3 spells CASIRTGASSNEQFF. The CDR3 DNA sequence: TGTGCCAGCATACGTACAGGGGCCAGCTCCAATGAGCAGTTCTTC.